This T cell receptor (beta chain) is from a study of TIL therapy for anti-PD-1-resistant metastatic lung cancer. Across the study: Median tumor mutation burden was under 1.9 mutations per megabase. General observations from the study: Compared with baseline intratumoral T cells, expanded TIL cultures were more clonal and less diverse (approximately 6.4% vs 31%).

The CDR3 runs to 13 residues. V lost 6 bases to trimming and J lost 4 bases, with 12 bases between them. The germline V gene has CDR1 SNHLY and CDR2 FYNNEI. Time point specified: pre-treatment sample, taken before nivolumab and TIL therapy. The tumor samples were excised metastases, mostly pleural nodules or supraclavicular lymph nodes. Patients then received nivolumab; progressors got lymphodepletion, TIL and IL-2. This was the immunoSEQ v3 assay. Assay used: immunoSEQ multiplex PCR; TCRdb lists only in-frame clones, some missing. The sample records about 50,000 clones, about two thirds being singletons. This clone was counted between two and nine times. Its specificity is not known.

V and J are TRBV2 and TRBJ1-2; D is unclear. Sequences were derived from tumor tissue, sampled at baseline. This receptor was identified in a person between 30 and 79 years old with non-small cell lung cancer. The CDR3 sequence is CASRVEVSYGYTF. CDR3 DNA: TGTGCCAGCAGGGTGGAGGTGTCCTATGGCTACACCTTC.